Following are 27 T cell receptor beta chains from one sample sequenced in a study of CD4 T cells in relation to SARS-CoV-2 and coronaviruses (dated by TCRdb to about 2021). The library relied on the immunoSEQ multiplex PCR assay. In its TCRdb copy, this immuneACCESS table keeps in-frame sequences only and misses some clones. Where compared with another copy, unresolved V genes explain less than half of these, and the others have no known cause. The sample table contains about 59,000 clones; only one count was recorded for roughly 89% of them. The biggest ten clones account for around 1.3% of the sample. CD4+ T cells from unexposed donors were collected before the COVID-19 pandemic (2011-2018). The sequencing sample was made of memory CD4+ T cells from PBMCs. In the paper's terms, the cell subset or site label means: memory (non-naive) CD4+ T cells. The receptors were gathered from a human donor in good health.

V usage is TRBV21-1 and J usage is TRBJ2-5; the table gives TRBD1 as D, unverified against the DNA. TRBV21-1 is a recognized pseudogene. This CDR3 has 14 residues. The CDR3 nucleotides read TGTGCCAGCAGCGTTCGGACAGACCAAGAGACCCAGTACTTC. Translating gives CASSVRTDQETQYF.

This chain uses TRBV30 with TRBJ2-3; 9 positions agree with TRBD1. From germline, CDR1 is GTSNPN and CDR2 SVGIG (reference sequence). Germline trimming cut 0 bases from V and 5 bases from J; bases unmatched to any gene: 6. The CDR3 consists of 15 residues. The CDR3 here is CAWSVNRGQRDTQYF. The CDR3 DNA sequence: TGTGCCTGGAGTGTTAACAGGGGGCAAAGAGATACGCAGTATTTT.

CDR3 in amino acids: CASSDYRGLRAYNEQFF. CDR3 in DNA: TGTGCCAGCAGCGATTACAGGGGGCTTAGGGCCTACAATGAGCAGTTCTTC. The chain has TRBV11-2 and TRBJ2-1, with 9 bases aligning to TRBD1. In germline, CDR1 is SGHAT, CDR2 FQNNGV. V trimming: 5 bases; J trimming: 2 bases; junction bases outside the gene matches: 10. The CDR3 contains 17 residues.

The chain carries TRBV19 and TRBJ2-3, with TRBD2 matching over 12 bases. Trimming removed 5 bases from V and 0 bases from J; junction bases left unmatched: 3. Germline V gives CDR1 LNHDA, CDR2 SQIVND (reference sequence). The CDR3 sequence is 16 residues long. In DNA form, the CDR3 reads TGTGCCAGTAGTTGGGGACTAGCGGGTAGCACAGATACGCAGTATTTT. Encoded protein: CASSWGLAGSTDTQYF.

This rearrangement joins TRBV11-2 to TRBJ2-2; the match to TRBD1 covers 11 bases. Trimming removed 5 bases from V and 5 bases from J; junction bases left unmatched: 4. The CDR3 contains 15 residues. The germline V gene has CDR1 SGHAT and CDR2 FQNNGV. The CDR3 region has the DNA TGTGCCAGCAGCCTCGGGACAGGGGGGACCGGGGAGCTGTTTTTT. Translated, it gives CASSLGTGGTGELFF.

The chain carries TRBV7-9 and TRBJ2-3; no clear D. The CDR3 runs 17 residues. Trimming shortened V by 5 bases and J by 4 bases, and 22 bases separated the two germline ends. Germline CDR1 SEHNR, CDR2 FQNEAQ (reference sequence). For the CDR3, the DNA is TGTGCCAGCAGCCCACCGGAGCGCCGCCGAGGTCCAGATACGCAGTATTTT. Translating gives CASSPPERRRGPDTQYF.

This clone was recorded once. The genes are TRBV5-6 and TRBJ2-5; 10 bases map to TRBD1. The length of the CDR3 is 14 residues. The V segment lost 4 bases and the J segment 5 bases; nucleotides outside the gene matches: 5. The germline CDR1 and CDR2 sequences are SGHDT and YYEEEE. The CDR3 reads CASSGTGVGETQYF. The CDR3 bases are TGTGCCAGCAGCGGGACAGGGGTCGGCGAGACCCAGTACTTC.

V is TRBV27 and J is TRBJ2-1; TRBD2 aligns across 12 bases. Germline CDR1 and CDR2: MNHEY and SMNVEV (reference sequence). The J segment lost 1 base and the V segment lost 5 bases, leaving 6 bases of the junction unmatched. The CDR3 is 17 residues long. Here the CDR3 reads CASSPRTSGKSYNEQFF. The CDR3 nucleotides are TGTGCCAGCAGTCCACGGACTAGCGGGAAGTCCTACAATGAGCAGTTCTTC.

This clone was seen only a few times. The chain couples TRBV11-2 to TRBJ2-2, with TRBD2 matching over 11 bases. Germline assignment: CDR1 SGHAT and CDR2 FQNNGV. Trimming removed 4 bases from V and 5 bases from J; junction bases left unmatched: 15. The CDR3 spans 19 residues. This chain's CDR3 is CASSSRSPLAGGRTGELFF. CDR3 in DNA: TGTGCCAGCAGCTCCCGATCCCCGCTAGCGGGAGGTCGGACCGGGGAGCTGTTTTTT.

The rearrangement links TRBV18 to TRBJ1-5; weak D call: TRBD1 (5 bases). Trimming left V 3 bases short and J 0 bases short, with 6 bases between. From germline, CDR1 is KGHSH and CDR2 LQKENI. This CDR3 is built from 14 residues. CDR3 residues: CASSPGDSNQPQHF. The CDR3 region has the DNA TGTGCCAGCTCACCGGGGGATAGCAATCAGCCCCAGCATTTT.

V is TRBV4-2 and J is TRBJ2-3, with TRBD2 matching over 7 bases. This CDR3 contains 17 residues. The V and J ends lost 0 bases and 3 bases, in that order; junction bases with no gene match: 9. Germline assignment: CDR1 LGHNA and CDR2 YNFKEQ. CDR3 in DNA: TGTGCCAGCAGCCAAGACCAGGGCGGGAGCATGACAGATACGCAGTATTTT. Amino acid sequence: CASSQDQGGSMTDTQYF.

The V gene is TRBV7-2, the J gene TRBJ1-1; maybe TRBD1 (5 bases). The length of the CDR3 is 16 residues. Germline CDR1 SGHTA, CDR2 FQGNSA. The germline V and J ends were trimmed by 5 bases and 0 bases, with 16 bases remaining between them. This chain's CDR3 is CASSPRSIQVNTEAFF. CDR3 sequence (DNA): TGTGCCAGCAGCCCCCGGTCAATACAGGTGAACACTGAAGCTTTCTTT. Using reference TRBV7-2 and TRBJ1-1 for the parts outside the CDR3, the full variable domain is GAGVSQSPSNKVTEKGKDVELRCDPISGHTALYWYRQSLGQGLEFLIYFQGNSAPDKSGLPSDRFSAERTGGSVSTLTIQRTQQEDSAVYLCASSPRSIQVNTEAFFGQGTRLTVV.

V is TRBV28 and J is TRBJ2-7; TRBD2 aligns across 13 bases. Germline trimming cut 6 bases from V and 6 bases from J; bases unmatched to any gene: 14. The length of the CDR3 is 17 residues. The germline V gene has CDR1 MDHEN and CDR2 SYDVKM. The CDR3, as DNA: TGTGCCAGCAGAACCCAAAAACTAGCGGGAGGGCCTTCCGAGCAGTACTTC. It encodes CASRTQKLAGGPSEQYF.

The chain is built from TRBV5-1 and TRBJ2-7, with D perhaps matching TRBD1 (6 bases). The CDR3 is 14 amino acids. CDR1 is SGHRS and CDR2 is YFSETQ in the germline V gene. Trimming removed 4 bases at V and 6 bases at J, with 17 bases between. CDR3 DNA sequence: TGCGCCAGCAGCCCCGGGACACGTCCGTCCGAGCAGTACTTC. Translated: CASSPGTRPSEQYF.

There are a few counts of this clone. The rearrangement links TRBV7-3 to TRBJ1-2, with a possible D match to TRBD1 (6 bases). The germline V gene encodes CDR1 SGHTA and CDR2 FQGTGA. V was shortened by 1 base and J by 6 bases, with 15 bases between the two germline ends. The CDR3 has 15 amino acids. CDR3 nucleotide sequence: TGTGCCAGCAGCTTAAATATTGGGGGCGCGAATGGCTACACCTTC. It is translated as CASSLNIGGANGYTF.

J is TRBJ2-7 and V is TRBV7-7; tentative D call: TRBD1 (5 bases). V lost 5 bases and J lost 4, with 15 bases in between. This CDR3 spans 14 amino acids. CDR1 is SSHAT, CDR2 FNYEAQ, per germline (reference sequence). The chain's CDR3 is CASSPSGASYEQYF. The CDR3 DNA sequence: TGTGCCAGCAGCCCCTCTGGGGCGTCGTACGAGCAGTACTTC.

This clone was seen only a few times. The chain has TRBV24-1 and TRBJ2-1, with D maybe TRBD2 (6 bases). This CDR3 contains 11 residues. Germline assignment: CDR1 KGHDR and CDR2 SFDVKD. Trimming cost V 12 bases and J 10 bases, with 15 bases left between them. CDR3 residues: CASLRLVEQFF. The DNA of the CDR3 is TGTGCCTCCCTCAGACTAGTCGAGCAGTTCTTC.

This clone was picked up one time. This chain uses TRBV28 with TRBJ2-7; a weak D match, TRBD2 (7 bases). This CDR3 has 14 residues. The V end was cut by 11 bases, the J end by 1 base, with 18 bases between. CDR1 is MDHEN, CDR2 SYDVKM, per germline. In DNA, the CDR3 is TGTGCCGCAAAAGGGGGAGGGAGTTCCTACGAGCAGTACTTC. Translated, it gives CAAKGGGSSYEQYF.

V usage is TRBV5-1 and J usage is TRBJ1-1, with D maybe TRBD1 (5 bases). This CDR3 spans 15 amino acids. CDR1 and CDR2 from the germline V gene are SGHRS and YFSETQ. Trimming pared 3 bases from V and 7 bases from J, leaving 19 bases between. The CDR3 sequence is CASSYYSGGVGEAFF. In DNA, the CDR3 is TGCGCCAGCAGCTACTATAGCGGGGGGGTGGGTGAAGCTTTCTTT.

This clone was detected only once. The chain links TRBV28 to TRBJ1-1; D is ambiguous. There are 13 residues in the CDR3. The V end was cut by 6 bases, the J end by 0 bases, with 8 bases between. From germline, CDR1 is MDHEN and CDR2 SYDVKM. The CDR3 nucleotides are TGTGCCAGCAGACCACTACTGAACACTGAAGCTTTCTTT. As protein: CASRPLLNTEAFF.

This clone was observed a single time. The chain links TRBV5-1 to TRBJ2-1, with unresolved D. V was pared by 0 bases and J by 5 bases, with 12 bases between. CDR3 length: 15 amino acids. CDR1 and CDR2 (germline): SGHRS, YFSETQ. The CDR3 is CASSLVVGQDNEQFF. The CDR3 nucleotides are TGCGCCAGCAGCTTGGTAGTCGGTCAAGACAATGAGCAGTTCTTC.

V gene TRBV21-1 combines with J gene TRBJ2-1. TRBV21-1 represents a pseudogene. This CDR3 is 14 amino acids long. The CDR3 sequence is CASSGRELNNEQFF. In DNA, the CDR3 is TGTGCCAGCAGCGGCAGGGAGCTTAACAATGAGCAGTTCTTC.

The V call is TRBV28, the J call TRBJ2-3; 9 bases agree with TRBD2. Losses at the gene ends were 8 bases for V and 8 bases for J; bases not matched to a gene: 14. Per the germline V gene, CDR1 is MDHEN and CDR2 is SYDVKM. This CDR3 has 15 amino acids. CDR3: CASETSPLAGPTQYF. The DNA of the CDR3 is TGTGCCAGCGAAACCTCCCCCCTAGCGGGGCCTACGCAGTATTTT. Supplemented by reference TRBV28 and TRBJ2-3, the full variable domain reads DVKVTQSSRYLVKRTGEKVFLECVQDMDHENMFWYRQDPGLGLRLIYFSYDVKMKEKGDIPEGYSVSREKKERFSLILESASTNQTSMYLCASETSPLAGPTQYFGPGTRLTVL.

The DNA of the CDR3 is TGTGCCAGCAGCCCTGACCTAAATCGCCCCACCCTCCACTTT. Translating it yields CASSPDLNRPTLHF. The J gene is TRBJ1-6, the V gene TRBV27; D uncertain. The CDR3 totals 14 residues. V lost 6 bases and J 14 bases, leaving 20 bases between the germline ends. CDR1 and CDR2 (germline): MNHEY, SMNVEV (reference sequence).

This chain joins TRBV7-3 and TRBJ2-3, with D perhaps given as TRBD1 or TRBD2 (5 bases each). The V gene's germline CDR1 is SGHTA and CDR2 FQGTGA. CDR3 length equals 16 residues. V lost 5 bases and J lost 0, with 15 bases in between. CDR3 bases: TGTGCCAGCAGCCCTGAGGGACCTTCTAGCACAGATACGCAGTATTTT. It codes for CASSPEGPSSTDTQYF.

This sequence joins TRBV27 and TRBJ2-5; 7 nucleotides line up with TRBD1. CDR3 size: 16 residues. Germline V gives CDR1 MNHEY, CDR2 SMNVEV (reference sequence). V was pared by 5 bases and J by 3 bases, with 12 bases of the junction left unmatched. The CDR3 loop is CASSRDRAASKETQYF. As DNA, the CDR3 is TGTGCCAGCAGTCGAGACAGGGCGGCCTCAAAAGAGACCCAGTACTTC.

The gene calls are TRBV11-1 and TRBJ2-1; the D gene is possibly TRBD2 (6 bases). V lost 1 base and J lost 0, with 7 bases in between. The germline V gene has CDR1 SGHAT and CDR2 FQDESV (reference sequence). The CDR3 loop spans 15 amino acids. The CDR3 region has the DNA TGTGCCAGCAGCTTAGTGCGGGGCTCCTACAATGAGCAGTTCTTC. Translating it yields CASSLVRGSYNEQFF.